This T cell receptor beta chain was captured by sequencing in a study of cytomegalovirus exposure and HLA in healthy donors. Looked up from germline, CDR1 is MNHNY and CDR2 is SVGAGI (reference sequence). There are 16 residues in the CDR3. V was pared by 2 bases and J by 2 bases, with 16 bases between. Study-wide points: In vitro work confirmed that a few CMV-associated chains recognize CMV antigens. For presence/absence analyses, sequencing depth was assumed to be roughly uniform across donors.

For this clone: Its target is not known.

It was with 60 Vbeta and 13 Jbeta primers that the PCR ran. TCRdb's table, derived via immunoSEQ multiplex PCR, lists solely in-frame clones and lacks some. The data include around 60,000 clones; the top ten clones carry less than 4%. The sequence was obtained from a woman between 18 and 29 years old in good health and CMV-seronegative. The sample consisted of PBMCs. This chain uses TRBV6-6 with TRBJ2-7, with D perhaps TRBD2 (6 bases). This CDR3 is CASSYLAGGTAYEQYF. Here the CDR3 DNA reads TGTGCCAGCAGTTACCTTGCAGGCGGGACCGCCTACGAGCAGTACTTC.